The 21 T cell receptor beta chains below come from one sample, sequenced in a study of blood T cell repertoires in COVID-19. Profiling relied on immunoSEQ multiplex PCR, and the TCRdb table lists in-frame clones only, not all of them. The data contain fewer than 35,000 clones, around 87% of them seen just once; the ten biggest clones take up approximately 13%. Input material: peripheral blood. The receptors stem from a human donor in a cohort sampled during active COVID-19. The donor label of this sample is uncertain.

The chain has TRBV28 and TRBJ1-6; the D is unclear. Germline V gives CDR1 MDHEN, CDR2 SYDVKM. The CDR3 has 15 amino acids. Between the trimmed V and J ends, which lost 3 bases and 1 base, there was a span of 7 bases. The CDR3 nucleotides are TGTGCCAGCAGTTTCCGCAGATCCTATAATTCACCCCTCCACTTT. Protein sequence: CASSFRRSYNSPLHF.

This clone has just one count. J is TRBJ2-2 and V is TRBV24-1; 9 bases line up with TRBD1. V was clipped by 4 bases and J by 8 bases; unmatched bases: 13. The germline V gene encodes CDR1 KGHDR and CDR2 SFDVKD. This CDR3 is built from 17 residues. The CDR3, as DNA: TGTGCCACCAGTGACCCGACCGGGACAGGGACGTTGGGGGAGCTGTTTTTT. It translates to CATSDPTGTGTLGELFF.

This clone was observed once. The rearrangement uses TRBV7-8 and TRBJ2-3; D unresolved. Trimming removed 1 base from V and 6 bases from J, with 8 bases in between. CDR1 is SGHVS, CDR2 FQNEAQ, per germline. The CDR3 consists of 13 residues. CDR3 nucleotide sequence: TGTGCCAGCAGCTTAGACCACGCGGATACGCAGTATTTT. This sequence encodes CASSLDHADTQYF.

The rearrangement joins TRBV7-8 to TRBJ2-2, with 9 nucleotides matching TRBD1. The trim removed 2 bases at V and 5 bases at J, leaving 9 bases unmatched. Germline V gives CDR1 SGHVS, CDR2 FQNEAQ. The CDR3 is made up of 17 amino acids. The DNA for the CDR3 is TGTGCCAGCAGCTTACAGACAGGGGGTAGAGGGACCGGGGAGCTGTTTTTT. Protein: CASSLQTGGRGTGELFF.

The chain employs TRBV6-2 or TRBV6-3 and TRBJ2-1; no clear D. CDR1 is MNHEY, CDR2 SVGEGT, per germline. This CDR3 comprises 13 residues. Trimming left V 2 bases short and J 8 bases short, with 10 bases between. The CDR3 spells CASSYGVKHEQFF. Written as DNA, the CDR3 is TGTGCCAGCAGTTACGGAGTGAAGCATGAGCAGTTCTTC.

The chain couples TRBV3-1 (or the pseudogene TRBV3-2) to TRBJ2-3, with TRBD1 matching over 10 bases. V was pared by 2 bases and J by 3 bases, with 5 bases of the junction left unmatched. Germline V CDR1 and CDR2: LGHDT, YNNKEL (reference sequence). The CDR3 consists of 16 residues. The CDR3 sequence: CASSQFDRGQTDTQYF. The CDR3 DNA follows: TGTGCCAGCAGCCAATTCGACAGGGGGCAGACAGATACGCAGTATTTT.

The CDR3: CASGAKGVTEAFF. CDR3 DNA: TGCGCCAGCGGGGCTAAGGGGGTTACTGAAGCTTTCTTT. The J gene is TRBJ1-1, the V gene TRBV10-1; possibly TRBD1 for D (6 bases). The CDR3 contains 13 residues. V was pared by 8 bases and J by 5 bases, with 15 bases between. Looked up from germline, CDR1 is WNHNN and CDR2 is SYGVQD (reference sequence).

The chain carries TRBV28 and TRBJ1-2; possible D gene TRBD1, 5 bases. The CDR3 consists of 12 residues. Germline CDR1 MDHEN, CDR2 SYDVKM. In DNA form, the CDR3 reads TGTGCTTGCATAACGGGGGACGGGGGCTACACCTTC. This codes for CACITGDGGYTF.

The V and J genes are TRBV24-1 and TRBJ2-1; 9 bases line up with TRBD2. Losses at the gene ends were 3 bases for V and 1 base for J; bases not matched to a gene: 3. Germline lookup yields CDR1 KGHDR and CDR2 SFDVKD. CDR3 length: 16 amino acids. CDR3 loop: CATSDASGESYNEQFF. The CDR3 coding sequence is TGTGCCACCAGTGATGCTAGCGGGGAGTCCTACAATGAGCAGTTCTTC.

The J gene is TRBJ1-4, the V gene TRBV27; TRBD1 might be the D (6 bases). The CDR3 length is 16 residues. The germline V gene encodes CDR1 MNHEY and CDR2 SMNVEV (reference sequence). V dropped 5 bases and J dropped 8 bases, with 21 bases sitting between them. The chain's CDR3 is CASSLRGVGAREKLFF. DNA for the CDR3: TGTGCCAGCAGTCTACGTGGGGTGGGGGCACGCGAAAAACTGTTTTTT.

The chain joins TRBV21-1 to TRBJ2-7; the D call TRBD2 from the table was never checked on the DNA. TRBV21-1 represents a pseudogene. The CDR3 has 16 residues. The CDR3 loop is CASTKYADPGSYEQYF. CDR3 nucleotides: TGTGCCAGCACCAAGTACGCGGATCCGGGGTCCTACGAGCAGTACTTC.

V gene TRBV4-3 combines with J gene TRBJ1-2; D is undetermined. This CDR3 has 15 residues. V was clipped by 0 bases and J by 0 bases, with 8 bases between them. Germline CDR1 is LGHNA and CDR2 is YSLEER. CDR3 amino acids: CASSQDKRANYGYTF. The CDR3, as DNA: TGCGCCAGCAGCCAAGACAAGCGGGCTAACTATGGCTACACCTTC.

J is TRBJ1-3 and V is TRBV10-3; 8 bases are a match to TRBD1. The CDR3 spans 17 residues. V dropped 2 bases and J dropped 2; count of bases not matched to a gene: 8. Germline V CDR1 and CDR2: ENHRY, SYGVKD. DNA for the CDR3: TGTGCCATCAGTGAGGACAGGGGCTACGTCCCTGGAAACACCATATATTTT. Its protein is CAISEDRGYVPGNTIYF.

The V and J genes are TRBV7-8 and TRBJ2-3; D is perhaps TRBD2 (7 bases). This CDR3 is 13 amino acids long. CDR1 and CDR2 (germline): SGHVS, FQNEAQ. V was pared by 5 bases and J by 5 bases, with 11 bases between. The CDR3, as DNA: TGTGCCAGCAGCCCCGGGGGGCAAGATACGCAGTATTTT. Protein sequence: CASSPGGQDTQYF. Variable domain in full (rest from reference TRBV7-8 and TRBJ2-3): GAGVSQSPRYKVAKRGQDVALRCDPISGHVSLFWYQQALGQGPEFLTYFQNEAQLDKSGLPSDRFFAERPEGSVSTLKIQRTQQEDSAVYLCASSPGGQDTQYFGPGTRLTVL.

The rearrangement joins TRBV2 to TRBJ2-2, with 10 bases identical to TRBD2. This CDR3 spans 16 amino acids. Germline CDR1 SNHLY, CDR2 FYNNEI. J was trimmed by 2 bases and V by 2 bases; bases with no gene match: 2. The CDR3 is CASSETSGANTGELFF. The CDR3 region has the DNA TGTGCCAGCAGTGAAACTAGCGGGGCCAACACCGGGGAGCTGTTTTTT.

This chain joins TRBV1 and TRBJ2-3; the table's D call, TRBD2, has no DNA check behind it. TRBV1 is a listed pseudogene. There are 17 residues in the CDR3. CDR3: CTSSQDVPSGGLHTQYF. CDR3 nucleotide sequence: TGCACCAGCAGCCAAGATGTCCCTAGCGGGGGGCTTCATACGCAGTATTTT.

This clone has more than one count but fewer than ten. The chain couples TRBV5-6 to TRBJ2-6, with 8 bases that match TRBD1. V lost 4 bases, J lost 0 bases, and 6 bases stayed unmatched. The CDR3 runs to 17 residues. Germline V gene data show CDR1 as SGHDT and CDR2 as YYEEEE. CDR3 protein: CASSRGQGGSGANVLTF. The CDR3 coding sequence is TGTGCCAGCAGCCGAGGACAGGGCGGCTCTGGGGCCAACGTCCTGACTTTC.

V and J are TRBV2 and TRBJ2-1, with 10 bases that match TRBD2. The V gene's germline CDR1 is SNHLY and CDR2 FYNNEI. This CDR3 is built from 14 residues. Trimming removed 6 bases from V and 9 bases from J; junction bases left unmatched: 8. CDR3 protein: CASRSGGASGEQFF. The CDR3 DNA reads TGTGCCAGCAGGAGCGGGGGGGCCTCTGGTGAGCAGTTCTTC.

DNA of the CDR3: TGCAGCGTTGAAGCACAGGGGGCGCACCACGAGCAGTACTTC. This sequence encodes CSVEAQGAHHEQYF. This chain joins TRBV29-1 and TRBJ2-7; 9 bases fit TRBD1. Germline values: CDR1 SQVTM, CDR2 ANQGSEA. The CDR3 sequence is 14 residues long. With V trimmed by 1 base and J by 5 bases, 6 bases remained unmatched.

The genes are TRBV10-3 and TRBJ1-1, with TRBD1 as a possible D gene (6 bases). V lost 8 bases, J lost 5 bases, and 18 bases lay in between. The length of the CDR3 is 14 residues. Germline V lookup: CDR1 ENHRY, CDR2 SYGVKD. The CDR3 sequence is CAIGSEAGATEAFF. CDR3 nucleotide sequence: TGTGCCATCGGATCAGAGGCAGGGGCGACTGAAGCTTTCTTT.

The V gene is TRBV6-1, the J gene TRBJ2-7; no definite D call. The V gene's germline CDR1 is MNHNS and CDR2 SASEGT. V was cut by 6 bases and J by 3 bases, with 18 bases left in between. This CDR3 is built from 15 residues. Written as DNA, the CDR3 is TGTGCCAGCAGCCAGGTCAATAGTGAATACTACGAGCAGTACTTC. The encoded protein is CASSQVNSEYYEQYF.